This TCR beta chain was profiled in a study of T cell responses to AZD1222 COVID-19 vaccine. The wider study: Timing groups of about 4 and about 12 weeks for second doses were pooled. Study-level points and caveats: The study sampled repertoires only after the peak T cell response. Among spike-specific TCRs, nearly half reportedly target unmutated variant regions. Along spike, vaccine-associated CD4 TCRs were found throughout, with dominance at 160-218 and 743-854.

A remark on this clone: Antigen: not known.

The data were produced by immunoSEQ multiplex PCR, yet TCRdb's version contains in-frame clones alone and is incomplete. The sample shows under 150,000 clones, over 85% of them seen only once. The germline V gene has CDR1 SGHNT and CDR2 YYREEE (reference sequence). Trimming shortened V by 2 bases and J by 8 bases, and 7 bases separated the two germline ends. This CDR3 is built from 11 residues. The TCR comes from an adult in good health. Sequencing used peripheral blood, obtained on day 0 of AZD1222 vaccination. The rearrangement uses TRBV5-4 and TRBJ1-2; no clear D. The CDR3 loop reads CASSFGGGYTF. The CDR3 coding sequence is TGTGCCAGCAGCTTTGGTGGGGGCTACACCTTC.